One and the same sample provided the 9 T cell receptor beta chains below, sequenced in a study of blood T cells in healthy people across ages. Together with a sample-barcoded 5' primer, a J-beta primer mix was included in a second PCR lasting roughly 6 to 12 cycles. TCRdb recomputed calls from the 5' RACE reads with MiXCR, one row per CDR3 protein. The table records fewer than 800,000 distinct CDR3 sequences, 20% to 30% of them present only once. In addition, the sample was reused for a study of T cells of mothers and their children.

Sequencing used blood. The receptors originated from a boy aged 10-17 years in good health.

This clonotype was recorded a few times. Its ends do not fully match the called genes, so a read error is possible. The rearrangement links TRBV29-1 to TRBJ2-5; D might be TRBD1 or TRBD2, each matching 6 bases. The DNA end is more similar to TRBJ2-7, so the J call may be wrong. From germline, CDR1 is SQVTM and CDR2 ANQGSEA. The length of the CDR3 is 13 residues. CDR3 nucleotides: TGTAGCCCTAGCCTCGGGGGCGACTACGAGCAGTACTTC. The encoded protein is CSPSLGGDYEQYF.

This chain uses TRBV9 with TRBJ2-1; no definite D call. The length of the CDR3 is 12 residues. Germline V gene data show CDR1 as SGDLS and CDR2 as YYNGEE. Trimming stripped 0 bases from V and 10 bases from J, with 8 bases between. The DNA of the CDR3 is TGTGCCAGCAGCGTAGACGGAAGAGAGCAGTTCTTC. Translating gives CASSVDGREQFF.

This clonotype has just a few counts. The chain couples TRBV29-1 to TRBJ2-1; 7 nucleotides match TRBD1. This CDR3 region has 14 residues. The junction had 6 bases not matched to a gene; V was cut back by 4 bases and J by 3 bases. Germline assignment: CDR1 SQVTM and CDR2 ANQGSEA. The CDR3 sequence is CSVGGQGDYNEQFF. Here the CDR3 DNA reads TGCAGCGTTGGGGGTCAGGGGGACTACAATGAGCAGTTCTTC.

This clonotype was seen a handful of times. V is TRBV20-1 and J is TRBJ1-2; weak D call: TRBD1 (6 bases). CDR3 length: 14 amino acids. V lost 6 bases to trimming and J lost 3 bases, with 17 bases between them. In germline, CDR1 is DFQATT, CDR2 SNEGSKA (reference sequence). In DNA form, the CDR3 reads TGCAGTGCCTGGCGGGGGGCAGGAGACTATGGCTACACCTTC. It codes for CSAWRGAGDYGYTF.

This chain links TRBV5-1 with TRBJ1-4; maybe TRBD1 (6 bases). Trimming cost V 0 bases and J 6 bases, with 9 bases left between them. The germline V gene has CDR1 SGHRS and CDR2 YFSETQ. The CDR3 spans 14 residues. The CDR3 spells CASSLDAGDEKLFF. CDR3 DNA: TGCGCCAGCAGCTTGGACGCAGGGGATGAAAAACTGTTTTTT.

This chain joins TRBV7-3 and TRBJ2-3; 10 bases map to TRBD1. Germline assignment: CDR1 SGHTA and CDR2 FQGTGA. V lost 5 bases, J lost 2 bases, and 10 bases stayed unmatched. This CDR3 comprises 17 residues. The CDR3 nucleotides read TGTGCCAGCAGCCTTGGTACCGGGACAGGGGACACAGATACGCAGTATTTT. Its protein product is CASSLGTGTGDTDTQYF.

This chain uses TRBV12-5 with TRBJ1-1; 11 nucleotides match TRBD1. From germline, CDR1 is LGHNT and CDR2 FRNRAP. The CDR3 has 18 residues. V gave up 2 bases and J gave up 3 bases; unmatched junction bases: 11. CDR3 DNA: TGTGCTAGTGGTTTGCCCCGGGACAGGGGGAAGGGGTACACTGAAGCTTTCTTT. Translated: CASGLPRDRGKGYTEAFF.

This sequence joins TRBV10-3 and TRBJ2-3; 8 bases agree with TRBD1. The junction had 13 bases not matched to a gene; V was cut back by 3 bases and J by 2 bases. Germline assignment: CDR1 ENHRY and CDR2 SYGVKD. The CDR3 totals 18 residues. CDR3 sequence (DNA): TGTGCCATCAGTGAACCCACAGGGGGTAGTTTATCCACAGATACGCAGTATTTT. It translates to CAISEPTGGSLSTDTQYF.

In this sample, this clonotype turned up a few times. The genes are TRBV7-6 and TRBJ2-5; TRBD2 agrees at 9 bases. J gave up 5 bases and V 5 bases, and 6 bases lay outside the gene matches. This CDR3 region has 14 residues. The germline V gene encodes CDR1 SGHVS and CDR2 FNYEAQ. This CDR3 reads CASSRSGGVETQYF. In DNA, the CDR3 is TGTGCCAGCAGCCGTAGCGGGGGCGTGGAGACCCAGTACTTC.